The present TCR beta chain was sequenced within a study of CD8+ T cells in alopecia areata. Treatment here: oral pan-JAK inhibitor, 5-10 mg twice daily. cDNA prepared by RNA extraction and subsequent reverse transcription served as the template for sequencing. Sequenced by immunoSEQ multiplex PCR; TCRdb stores in-frame clones only, minus some. The sample has fewer than 250,000 clones, over 40% seen once. This clone has more than one count but fewer than ten. This CDR3 has 14 amino acids. V lost 0 bases and J lost 3, with 6 bases in between. Looked up from germline, CDR1 is MNHEY and CDR2 is SVGAGI. The rearrangement links TRBV6-5 to TRBJ2-1; D is unclear. This receptor was taken from a human donor with alopecia areata. Sequences were derived from CD4+ T cells sorted from blood, sampled at approximately week 39, from a patient treated with tofacitinib. DNA of the CDR3: TGTGCCAGCAGTTACTCTCTGGTCTACAATGAGCAGTTCTTC. It encodes CASSYSLVYNEQFF.